Measured by frequency, the clone carrying this T cell receptor beta chain is large. The target antigen is unknown. One tube held mixed TRB-A and TRB-B primer pools for touch-down PCR. Using the multiplex PCR reads, TCRdb records one entry per CDR3 protein without DNA. Its listing shows about 6,800 distinct CDR3 sequences. These data belong to a study of T cell clusters in autoimmune cytopenias. Points from the study as a whole: Primary autoimmune cytopenia patients seemingly lacked the physiological T cell clusters found in healthy donors. TRB repertoire shifts in secondary cytopenia and chronic lymphocytic leukemia mostly reflected lymphoma, not autoimmunity. Exclusive TRB clusters were 2.5 to 3.5-fold more numerous in healthy donors than in active autoimmune hepatitis.

CDR3 length: 14 residues. Germline CDR1 is SQVTM and CDR2 is ANQGSEA. TRB was amplified from roughly 0.25 ug of peripheral blood genomic DNA per sample. This receptor was obtained from a human donor with an autoimmune cytopenia or autoimmune hepatitis (not recorded which). The chain couples TRBV29-1 to TRBJ2-3. Sequencing input: peripheral blood. CDR3 protein: CSVAGTQNTDTQYF.